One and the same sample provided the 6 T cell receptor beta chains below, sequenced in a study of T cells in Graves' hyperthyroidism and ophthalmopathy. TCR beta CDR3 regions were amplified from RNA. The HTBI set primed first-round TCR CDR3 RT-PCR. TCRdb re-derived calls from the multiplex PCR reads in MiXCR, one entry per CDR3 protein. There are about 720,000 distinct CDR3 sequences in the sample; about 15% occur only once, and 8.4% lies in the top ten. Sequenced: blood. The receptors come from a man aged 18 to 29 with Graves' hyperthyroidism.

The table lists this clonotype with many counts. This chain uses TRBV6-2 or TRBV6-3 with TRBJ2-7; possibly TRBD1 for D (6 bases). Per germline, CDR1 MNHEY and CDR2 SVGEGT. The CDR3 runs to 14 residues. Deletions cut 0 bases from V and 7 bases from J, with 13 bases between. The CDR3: CASSYSGAGAEQYF. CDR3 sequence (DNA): TGTGCCAGCAGTTACTCGGGGGCCGGCGCGGAGCAGTACTTC.

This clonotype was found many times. The CDR3 spells CATSDPAGGLHNEQFF. The CDR3 DNA follows: TGTGCCACCAGTGACCCAGCGGGAGGGCTCCACAATGAGCAGTTCTTC. V usage is TRBV24-1 and J usage is TRBJ2-1; 10 nucleotides align to TRBD2. Germline CDR1 and CDR2: KGHDR and SFDVKD. The CDR3 is made up of 16 amino acids. V dropped 4 bases and J dropped 5; count of bases not matched to a gene: 7.

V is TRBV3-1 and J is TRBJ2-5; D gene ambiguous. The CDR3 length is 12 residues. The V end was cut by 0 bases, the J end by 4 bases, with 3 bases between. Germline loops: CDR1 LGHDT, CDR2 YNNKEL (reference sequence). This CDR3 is CASSQDPETQYF. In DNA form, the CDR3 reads TGTGCCAGCAGCCAAGACCCAGAGACCCAGTACTTC.

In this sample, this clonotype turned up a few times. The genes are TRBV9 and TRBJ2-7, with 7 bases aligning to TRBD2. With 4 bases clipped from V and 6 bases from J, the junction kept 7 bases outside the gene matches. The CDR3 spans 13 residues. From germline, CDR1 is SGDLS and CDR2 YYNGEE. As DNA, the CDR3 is TGTGCCAGCAGCCTCAGGGAGGGGTCCGAGCAGTACTTC. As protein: CASSLREGSEQYF. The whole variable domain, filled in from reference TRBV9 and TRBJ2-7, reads DSGVTQTPKHLITATGQRVTLRCSPRSGDLSVYWYQQSLDQGLQFLIQYYNGEERAKGNILERFSAQQFPDLHSELNLSSLELGDSALYFCASSLREGSEQYFGPGTRLTVT.

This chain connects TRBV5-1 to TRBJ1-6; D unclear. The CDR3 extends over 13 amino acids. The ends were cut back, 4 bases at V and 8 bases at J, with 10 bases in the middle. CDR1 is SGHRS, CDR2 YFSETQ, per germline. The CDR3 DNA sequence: TGCGCCAGCAGCGTGGCTGGGGATTCACCCCTCCACTTT. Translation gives CASSVAGDSPLHF.

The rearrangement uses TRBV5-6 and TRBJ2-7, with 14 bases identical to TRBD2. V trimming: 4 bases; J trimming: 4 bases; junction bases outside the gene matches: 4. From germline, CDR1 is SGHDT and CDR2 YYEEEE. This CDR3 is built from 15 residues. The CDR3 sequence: CASSGTSGSLYEQYF. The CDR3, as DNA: TGTGCCAGCAGCGGGACTAGCGGGAGTCTTTACGAGCAGTACTTC. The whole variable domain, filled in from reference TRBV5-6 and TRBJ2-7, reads DAGVTQSPTHLIKTRGQQVTLRCSPKSGHDTVSWYQQALGQGPQFIFQYYEEEERQRGNFPDRFSGHQFPNYSSELNVNALLLGDSALYLCASSGTSGSLYEQYFGPGTRLTVT.